The clone carrying this T cell receptor beta chain was counted many times. As yet, its antigen is unknown. This may stem from a read error, because a much larger clone lies one nucleotide away. This record belongs to a study of metastatic and nonmetastatic thyroid tumors. In the study overall: Comparison of repertoires was carried out across blood and tumor or nodule tissue from malignant and benign thyroid patients.

Study-level points and caveats: It was reportedly found that TCR beta diversity was significantly higher in malignant thyroid tumors than in benign nodules, a difference seen in both blood and tumor samples.

Original processing methods: What underpinned the distant-metastasis classifier for papillary thyroid cancer was the set of CDR3 differences across clinicopathological groups. TCRdb redid the clone calls on the PCR reads using MiXCR. The V and J calls here are based on TCRdb, not the publication. The data contain just over 15,000 clones, 23% of them seen just once; the ten biggest clones take up 9% to 15%. CDR3 length equals 15 residues. CDR1 SGHRS and CDR2 YFSETQ come from the germline V gene. Thyroid surgery took place with no prior treatment in any patient. The chain combines TRBV5-1 with TRBJ1-6, with 7 bases identical to TRBD1. The specimen sequenced was tumor tissue. This TCR came from a female donor with papillary thyroid cancer or a benign thyroid nodule (not recorded which). Some clones in this sample may be carry-over from other donors' samples. The DNA for the CDR3 is TGCGCCAGCGGCTTGGAACAGGGGTGGAATTCACCCCTCCACTTT. Its translation: CASGLEQGWNSPLHF.